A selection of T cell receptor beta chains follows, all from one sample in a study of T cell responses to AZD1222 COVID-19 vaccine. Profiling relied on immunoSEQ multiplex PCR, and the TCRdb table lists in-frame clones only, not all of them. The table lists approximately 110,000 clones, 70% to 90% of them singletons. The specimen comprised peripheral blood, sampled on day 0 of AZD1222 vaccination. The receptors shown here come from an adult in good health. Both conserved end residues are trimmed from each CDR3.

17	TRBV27	ASSFPPRRGAGIGYEQY
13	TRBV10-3	ASKPLGVRAGELF
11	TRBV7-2	ASSLELKYEQY
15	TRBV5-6	ASSFGTGGFVSYEQY
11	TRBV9	ASSVAGGGGYT
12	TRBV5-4	ASRSGTITDTQY
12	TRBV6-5	ASRTGVGAYGYT
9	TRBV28	ASKGSYGYT
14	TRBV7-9	ASSVTGGADTGELF
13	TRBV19	ASRPGLPLGNEQF
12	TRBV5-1	ASSLGGVGQPQH
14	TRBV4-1	ASSLLLAGTKDEQF
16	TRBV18	ASSPPEGGTSGRGEQF
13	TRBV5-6	ASSSLGTGSHEQY
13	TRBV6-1	ASSDSGLAVDIQY
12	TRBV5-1	ASSSNGGVTEAF
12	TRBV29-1	SAYLTSSPYEQY
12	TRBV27	ASSGNPAGYGYT
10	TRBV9	ASSVVENEQF
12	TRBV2	ASSDRVAGQPQH
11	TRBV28	ASRVREAGELF
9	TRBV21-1	ASSTVGTRT
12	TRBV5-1	ASSLVGESGELF
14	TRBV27	ASSPRLADSYNEQF
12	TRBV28	ASSLGDRVAEAF
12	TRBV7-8	ASSDLGLRQPQH